Below, 26 T cell receptor beta chains from the same sample are listed, as sequenced in a study of shared clonotypes between healthy human individuals. Using immunoSEQ multiplex PCR, the repertoire was profiled, and TCRdb retains in-frame clones only, with some absent. This sample has about 980,000 clones, with about three quarters found just once. The specimen was memory CD4+ T cells sorted from blood. Regarding subset: CD45RA-negative fraction. The receptor source for this set is a man aged 18 to 35 in good health.

This chain joins TRBV28 and TRBJ2-7; 9 bases map to TRBD1. This CDR3 spans 16 amino acids. In germline, CDR1 is MDHEN, CDR2 SYDVKM. J lost 5 bases, V lost 2 bases, and 10 bases had no gene match. This CDR3 is CASSLAGTGRINEQYF. CDR3 sequence (DNA): TGTGCCAGCAGTTTAGCCGGGACAGGGAGAATCAACGAGCAGTACTTC.

This chain uses TRBV5-1 with TRBJ2-3, with TRBD1 as a possible D gene (6 bases). The V gene lost 2 bases and the J gene lost 2 bases, with 12 bases spanning the gap. The germline V gene encodes CDR1 SGHRS and CDR2 YFSETQ. This CDR3 contains 15 residues. CDR3 DNA sequence: TGCGCCAGCAGCTTCTCAGGGGCTTACACAGATACGCAGTATTTT. As protein: CASSFSGAYTDTQYF.

The rearrangement uses TRBV7-2 and TRBJ2-3; no reliable D call. V shed 0 bases and J shed 4 bases, with 8 bases lying between them. The CDR3 runs 14 residues. Germline CDR1 reads SGHTA; CDR2 reads FQGNSA. As DNA, the CDR3 is TGTGCCAGCAGCTTAGCCAGTAGAGCAGATACGCAGTATTTT. It codes for CASSLASRADTQYF.

The chain is built from TRBV6-6 and TRBJ2-4, with D possibly matching TRBD2 (6 bases). The CDR3 runs to 16 residues. V was pared by 0 bases and J by 4 bases, with 13 bases between. CDR1 and CDR2 (germline): MNHNY, SVGAGI (reference sequence). DNA for the CDR3: TGTGCCAGCAGTTACTCGGGGGGAGGTAAAAAAAACATTCAGTACTTC. It yields the protein CASSYSGGGKKNIQYF.

This clone was observed a few times. This rearrangement joins TRBV21-1 to TRBJ2-1; the table gives TRBD2 as D, unverified against the DNA. TRBV21-1 is an annotated pseudogene. This CDR3 comprises 15 residues. The CDR3: CASSKTGLPYNEQFF. The CDR3 nucleotides read TGTGCCAGCAGCAAAACGGGACTACCATACAATGAGCAGTTCTTC.

Here the CDR3 reads CASSHRGNTEAFF. The CDR3 nucleotides are TGTGCCAGCAGCCACAGGGGGAACACTGAAGCTTTCTTT. This chain links TRBV6-1 with TRBJ1-1, with 7 bases aligning to TRBD1. V was clipped by 6 bases and J by 1 base; unmatched bases: 2. The germline V gene has CDR1 MNHNS and CDR2 SASEGT. This CDR3 region has 13 residues.

The table lists this clone with a count of one. V usage is TRBV11-2 and J usage is TRBJ2-5; D call uncertain. The germline V gene has CDR1 SGHAT and CDR2 FQNNGV. The CDR3 length is 11 residues. V was shortened by 6 bases and J by 4 bases, with 6 bases between the two germline ends. The CDR3 loop is CASRLIETQYF. The CDR3 DNA reads as TGTGCCAGCAGACTTATAGAGACCCAGTACTTC.

This clone was seen only a few times. This chain joins TRBV19 and TRBJ1-5, with 10 bases aligning to TRBD1. Germline V gives CDR1 LNHDA, CDR2 SQIVND (reference sequence). V shed 8 bases and J 10 bases; nucleotides not matched to a gene: 14. CDR3 length: 15 amino acids. The CDR3 bases are TGTGCCAGTCGGGACAGGGGAAGCCTGCGGGATCCCCAGCATTTT. Translating it yields CASRDRGSLRDPQHF.

V usage is TRBV28 and J usage is TRBJ2-7; D might be TRBD1 (6 bases). CDR3 length equals 16 residues. Germline V CDR1 and CDR2: MDHEN, SYDVKM. V was trimmed by 6 bases and J by 3 bases, leaving 21 bases between them. The CDR3 region has the DNA TGTGCCAGCAGCCCGCCCCCCCAGGGGATCGGCTACGAGCAGTACTTC. Translating it yields CASSPPPQGIGYEQYF.

The chain uses TRBV5-4 and TRBJ2-5; either TRBD1 or TRBD2 may supply D (5 bases each). This CDR3 is built from 14 residues. The V and J ends lost 4 bases and 1 base respectively, with 11 bases between them. The germline V gene encodes CDR1 SGHNT and CDR2 YYREEE (reference sequence). This chain's CDR3 is CASSRPGRQETQYF. In DNA form, the CDR3 reads TGTGCCAGCAGCAGGCCGGGACGCCAAGAGACCCAGTACTTC. Full variable domain (outside the CDR3, taken from reference TRBV5-4 and TRBJ2-5): ETGVTQSPTHLIKTRGQQVTLRCSSQSGHNTVSWYQQALGQGPQFIFQYYREEENGRGNFPPRFSGLQFPNYSSELNVNALELDDSALYLCASSRPGRQETQYFGPGTRLLVL.

The V gene is TRBV9, the J gene TRBJ2-2; possible D gene TRBD2, 6 bases. Trimming took off 0 bases at V and 3 bases at J, with 12 bases between the two ends. CDR3 size: 16 residues. CDR1 and CDR2 (germline): SGDLS, YYNGEE. The CDR3 sequence: CASSVGTTSYTGELFF. CDR3 nucleotides: TGTGCCAGCAGCGTAGGGACGACTAGTTACACCGGGGAGCTGTTTTTT.

This clone was detected ten times or more. The chain recombines TRBV7-2 with TRBJ2-3, with D maybe TRBD2 (5 bases). Germline V gene lookup returns CDR1 SGHTA and CDR2 FQGNSA. CDR3 length equals 14 residues. The V gene lost 5 bases and the J gene lost 2 bases, with 11 bases spanning the gap. CDR3 sequence reads: CASSRRAYTDTQYF. The CDR3 DNA is TGTGCCAGCAGCCGGCGGGCGTACACAGATACGCAGTATTTT. The variable domain in full, completed from reference TRBV7-2 and TRBJ2-3, reads GAGVSQSPSNKVTEKGKDVELRCDPISGHTALYWYRQSLGQGLEFLIYFQGNSAPDKSGLPSDRFSAERTGGSVSTLTIQRTQQEDSAVYLCASSRRAYTDTQYFGPGTRLTVL.

The count of this clone is one. The chain couples TRBV5-1 to TRBJ1-6; TRBD1 is a possible D gene (5 bases). CDR3 length: 17 amino acids. The V end was cut by 1 base, the J end by 6 bases, with 17 bases between. CDR1 is SGHRS, CDR2 YFSETQ, per germline. The CDR3 loop is CASSLLGVRAGNSPLHF. The CDR3 DNA follows: TGCGCCAGCAGCTTGCTTGGGGTCAGGGCCGGTAATTCACCCCTCCACTTT.

V and J are TRBV7-2 and TRBJ1-2; the D is unclear. V lost 1 base to trimming and J lost 8 bases, with 11 bases between them. Germline V lookup: CDR1 SGHTA, CDR2 FQGNSA. CDR3 length equals 13 residues. In DNA form, the CDR3 reads TGTGCCAGCAGCTTAGGGCCCGGATCGGGCTACACCTTC. Residues: CASSLGPGSGYTF.

The chain links TRBV5-4 to TRBJ2-5, with D tentatively TRBD2 (6 bases). CDR1 is SGHNT and CDR2 is YYREEE in the germline V gene (reference sequence). V gave up 4 bases and J gave up 5 bases, with 18 bases separating them. This CDR3 is built from 15 residues. CDR3 loop: CASSDPGSRGETQYF. The CDR3 DNA reads as TGTGCCAGCAGCGATCCGGGATCCCGGGGGGAGACCCAGTACTTC.

The rearrangement joins TRBV6-1 to TRBJ2-7; weak D call: TRBD2 (5 bases). V lost 6 bases and J 2 bases, leaving 8 bases between the germline ends. This CDR3 is 12 amino acids long. Germline V gene lookup returns CDR1 MNHNS and CDR2 SASEGT. The CDR3 region has the DNA TGTGCCAGCAGGGTGACTACCTACGAGCAGTACTTC. This codes for CASRVTTYEQYF.

This clone was seen only once. The V call is TRBV7-8, the J call TRBJ2-2; the match to TRBD1 covers 7 bases. Germline V gene sequence: CDR1 SGHVS, CDR2 FQNEAQ. V shed 3 bases, J shed 6 bases, and the junction held 1 base outside the gene matches. The CDR3 is 13 residues long. CDR3 amino acids: CASSFDRAGELFF. For the CDR3, the DNA is TGTGCCAGCAGCTTCGACAGGGCCGGGGAGCTGTTTTTT.

This chain connects TRBV25-1 to TRBJ2-3; the D call may be TRBD1 or TRBD2 (5 bases each). CDR1 is MGHDK and CDR2 is SYGVNS in the germline V gene. The germline V and J ends were trimmed by 3 bases and 6 bases, with 16 bases remaining between them. The CDR3 has 15 amino acids. CDR3 amino acids: CASSDRGQIGDTQYF. CDR3 DNA: TGTGCCAGCAGTGACCGGGGCCAAATTGGGGATACGCAGTATTTT.

The CDR3 loop reads CASTTRQGLNEQFF. The CDR3 nucleotides read TGTGCCAGCACCACTCGACAGGGACTCAATGAGCAGTTCTTC. This chain connects TRBV27 to TRBJ2-1; a weak D match, TRBD1 (7 bases). The CDR3 totals 14 residues. V was clipped by 7 bases and J by 6 bases, with 16 bases between them. CDR1 and CDR2 (germline): MNHEY, SMNVEV (reference sequence).

This chain connects TRBV11-3 to TRBJ2-3; D remains unclear. This CDR3 spans 12 amino acids. Trimming shortened V by 4 bases and J by 6 bases, and 8 bases separated the two germline ends. Germline V gene sequence: CDR1 SGHNT, CDR2 YENEEA. The CDR3 DNA is TGTGCCAGCAGCTCCCACGGGGATACGCAGTATTTT. This sequence encodes CASSSHGDTQYF.

The rearrangement links TRBV2 to TRBJ2-7; tentatively, D is TRBD2 (5 bases). With 8 bases removed from V and 5 bases from J, the gap between germline ends came to 16 bases. Germline CDR1 SNHLY, CDR2 FYNNEI. The CDR3 spans 13 residues. The CDR3 region has the DNA TGTGCCAGCGGTAGACGGCTAGCTGACGAGCAGTACTTC. Translated: CASGRRLADEQYF.

This rearrangement joins TRBV7-9 to TRBJ1-1, with D tentatively TRBD1 (5 bases). Germline CDR1 reads SEHNR; CDR2 reads FQNEAQ (reference sequence). This CDR3 is built from 14 residues. With 6 bases removed from V and 5 bases from J, the gap between germline ends came to 16 bases. This CDR3 reads CASRPSGDWTEAFF. CDR3 DNA sequence: TGTGCCAGCAGACCTTCGGGGGATTGGACTGAAGCTTTCTTT.

The chain uses TRBV10-3 and TRBJ1-2; the match to TRBD1 covers 7 bases. With 4 bases clipped from V and 5 bases from J, the junction kept 10 bases outside the gene matches. CDR1 is ENHRY, CDR2 SYGVKD, per germline. CDR3 length equals 15 residues. The CDR3 reads CAISGGRDSEYGYTF. DNA for the CDR3: TGTGCCATCAGTGGAGGCCGGGACAGCGAGTATGGCTACACCTTC.

The rearrangement uses TRBV9 and TRBJ1-4, with a weak D call TRBD1 (6 bases). Trimming stripped 4 bases from V and 10 bases from J, with 17 bases between. The CDR3 loop spans 14 amino acids. Per germline, CDR1 SGDLS and CDR2 YYNGEE. The CDR3 region is CASSPVWGGGKLFF. In DNA form, the CDR3 reads TGTGCCAGCAGCCCCGTATGGGGGGGCGGAAAACTGTTTTTT.

This sequence joins TRBV11-2 and TRBJ2-3; 12 bases match TRBD2. The CDR3 is 16 residues long. CDR1 and CDR2 from the germline V gene are SGHAT and FQNNGV. Trimming took 2 bases from V and 0 from J; bases not matched to a gene: 0. The CDR3 sequence is CASSLTSGRSTDTQYF. CDR3 DNA sequence: TGTGCCAGCAGCTTAACTAGCGGGAGGAGCACAGATACGCAGTATTTT.

Concerning this clone itself: Other DNA sequences in the same sample also yield this CDR3. This chain links TRBV11-3 with TRBJ2-2; no clear D. The germline V gene encodes CDR1 SGHNT and CDR2 YENEEA. This CDR3 comprises 12 residues. Trimming stripped 1 base from V and 5 bases from J, with 2 bases between. The CDR3 loop reads CASSLGTGELFF. The CDR3 bases are TGTGCCAGCAGCTTAGGAACCGGGGAGCTGTTTTTT.